This T cell receptor beta chain originates from a study of T cell responses to AZD1222 COVID-19 vaccine. On the study more broadly: Second-dose timings of about 4 or about 12 weeks were pooled.

The protocol was immunoSEQ multiplex PCR, while the TCRdb copy is restricted to in-frame clones and leaves out a portion. The sample gives some 83,000 clones, more than 80% of which show up once; approximately 5.7% is in the top ten. Study-level results: Only a handful of people who got AZD1222 tested seropositive at baseline. A rise in Spike-specific TCR breadth and depth followed two AZD1222 doses.

On this clone: Its antigen is currently unknown.

The length of the CDR3 is 15 residues. The junction had 7 bases not matched to a gene; V was cut back by 4 bases and J by 4 bases. Germline V gives CDR1 SGHRS, CDR2 YFSETQ. This clonotype was sampled from an adult in good health. This sequence joins TRBV5-1 and TRBJ2-1; TRBD2 agrees at 8 bases. The sample here was peripheral blood, taken on day 0 of AZD1222 vaccination. The CDR3 loop is CASSSFSGGYNEQFF. DNA of the CDR3: TGCGCCAGCAGCAGCTTCTCGGGGGGGTACAATGAGCAGTTCTTC.